This T cell receptor (beta chain) was obtained from a study of cytomegalovirus exposure and HLA in healthy donors. Turning to the study itself: An analysis done earlier identified some 120 million unique TCR beta sequences from 190 million or so T cells. An early data release held around 80 million unique TCRs from HLA-typed donors.

Trimming removed 5 bases from V and 2 bases from J; junction bases left unmatched: 6. The CDR3 covers 14 residues. Germline V lookup: CDR1 SGHAT, CDR2 FQNNGV. The PCR employed 60 Vbeta primers together with 13 Jbeta primers. The data were produced by immunoSEQ multiplex PCR, yet TCRdb's version contains in-frame clones alone and is incomplete. This table holds some 120,000 clones, approximately 80% found once. As to this clone: Antigen specificity is unknown.

Whole-study findings and limits: V- and J-gene trimming of TCR beta was linked (in a later analysis) to a missense DCLRE1C variant. More clonal expansion characterized HLA-associated TCR beta chains than equally common others in a later analysis.

Material: PBMCs. This chain joins TRBV11-2 and TRBJ2-7, with 7 bases aligning to TRBD1. The sequence came from a man in his forties in good health and CMV-seropositive. CDR3 region: CASSPQGTPYEQYF. The CDR3 nucleotides read TGTGCCAGCAGCCCACAGGGGACCCCCTACGAGCAGTACTTC. The complete variable domain, with remaining parts taken from reference TRBV11-2 and TRBJ2-7, reads EAGVAQSPRYKIIEKRQSVAFWCNPISGHATLYWYQQILGQGPKLLIQFQNNGVVDDSQLPKDRFSAERLKGVDSTLKIQPAKLEDSAVYLCASSPQGTPYEQYFGPGTRLTVT.